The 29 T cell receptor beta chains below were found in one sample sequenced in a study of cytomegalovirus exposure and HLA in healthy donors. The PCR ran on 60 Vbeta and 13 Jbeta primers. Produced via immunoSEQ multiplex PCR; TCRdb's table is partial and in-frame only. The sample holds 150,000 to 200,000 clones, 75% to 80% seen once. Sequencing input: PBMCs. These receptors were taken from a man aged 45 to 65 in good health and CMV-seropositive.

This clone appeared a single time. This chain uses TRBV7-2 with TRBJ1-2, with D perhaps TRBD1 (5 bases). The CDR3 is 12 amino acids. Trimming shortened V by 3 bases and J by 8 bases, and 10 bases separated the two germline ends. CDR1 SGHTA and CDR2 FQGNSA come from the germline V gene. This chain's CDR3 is CASSFREGGYTF. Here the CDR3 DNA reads TGTGCCAGCAGCTTCAGGGAGGGCGGCTACACCTTC.

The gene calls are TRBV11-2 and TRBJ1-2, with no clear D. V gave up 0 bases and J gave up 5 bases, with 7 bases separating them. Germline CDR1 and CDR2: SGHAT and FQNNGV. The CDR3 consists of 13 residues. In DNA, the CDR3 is TGTGCCAGCAGCTTAGAGAGTATTTATGGCTACACCTTC. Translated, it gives CASSLESIYGYTF.

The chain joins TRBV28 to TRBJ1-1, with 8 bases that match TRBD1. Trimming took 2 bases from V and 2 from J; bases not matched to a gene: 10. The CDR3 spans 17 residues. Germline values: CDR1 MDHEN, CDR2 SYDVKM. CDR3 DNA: TGTGCCAGCAGTTTAGGACAGGGAGATCTTATTAACACTGAAGCTTTCTTT. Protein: CASSLGQGDLINTEAFF.

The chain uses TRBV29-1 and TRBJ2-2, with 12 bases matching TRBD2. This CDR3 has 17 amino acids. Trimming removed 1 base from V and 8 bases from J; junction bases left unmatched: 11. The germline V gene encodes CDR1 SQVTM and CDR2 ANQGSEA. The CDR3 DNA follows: TGCAGCGTTGAAGTGGCTAGCGGGGGGGCCATTGTGGGGGAGCTGTTTTTT. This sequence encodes CSVEVASGGAIVGELFF.

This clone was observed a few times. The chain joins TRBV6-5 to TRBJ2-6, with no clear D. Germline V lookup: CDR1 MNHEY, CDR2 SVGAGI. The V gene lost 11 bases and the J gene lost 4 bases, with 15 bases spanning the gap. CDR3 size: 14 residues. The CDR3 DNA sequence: TGTGCCGCGACAAGTCCCACCGGGGCCAACGTCCTGACTTTC. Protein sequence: CAATSPTGANVLTF.

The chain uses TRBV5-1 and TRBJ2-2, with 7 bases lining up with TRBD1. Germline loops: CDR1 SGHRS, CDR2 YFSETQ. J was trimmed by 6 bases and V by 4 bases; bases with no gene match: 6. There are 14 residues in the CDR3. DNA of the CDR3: TGCGCCAGCAGCCCCCCAGGGGGATCCGGGGAGCTGTTTTTT. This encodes CASSPPGGSGELFF.

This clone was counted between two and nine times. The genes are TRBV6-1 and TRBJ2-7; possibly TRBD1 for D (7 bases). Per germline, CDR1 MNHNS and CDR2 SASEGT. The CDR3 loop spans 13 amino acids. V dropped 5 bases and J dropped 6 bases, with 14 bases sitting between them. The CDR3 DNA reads TGTGCCAGCAGTCGGGGGACAGATGTCGAGCAGTACGTC. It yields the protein CASSRGTDVEQYV.

CDR3 sequence reads: CASNQMTGKNIQYF. In DNA, the CDR3 is TGTGCCAGCAACCAAATGACCGGGAAAAACATTCAGTACTTC. The rearrangement joins TRBV5-6 to TRBJ2-4; D unclear. The CDR3 extends over 14 amino acids. Trimming stripped 6 bases from V and 4 bases from J, with 14 bases between. From germline, CDR1 is SGHDT and CDR2 YYEEEE.

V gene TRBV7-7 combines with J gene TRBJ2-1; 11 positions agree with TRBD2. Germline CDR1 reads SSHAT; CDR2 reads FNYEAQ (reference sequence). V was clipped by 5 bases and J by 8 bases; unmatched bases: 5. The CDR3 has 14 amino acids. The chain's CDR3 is CASSPTSGGYEQFF. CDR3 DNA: TGTGCCAGCAGCCCCACTAGCGGGGGTTATGAGCAGTTCTTC.

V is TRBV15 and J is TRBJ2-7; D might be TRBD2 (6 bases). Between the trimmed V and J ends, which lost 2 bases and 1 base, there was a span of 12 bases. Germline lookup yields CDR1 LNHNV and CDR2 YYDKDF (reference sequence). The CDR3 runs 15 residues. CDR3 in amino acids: CATSRHVGGSYEQYF. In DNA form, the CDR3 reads TGTGCCACCAGCAGACATGTGGGAGGATCCTACGAGCAGTACTTC. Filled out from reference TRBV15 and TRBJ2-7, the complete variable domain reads DAMVIQNPRYQVTQFGKPVTLSCSQTLNHNVMYWYQQKSSQAPKLLFHYYDKDFNNEADTPDNFQSRRPNTSFCFLDIRSPGLGDTAMYLCATSRHVGGSYEQYFGPGTRLTVT.

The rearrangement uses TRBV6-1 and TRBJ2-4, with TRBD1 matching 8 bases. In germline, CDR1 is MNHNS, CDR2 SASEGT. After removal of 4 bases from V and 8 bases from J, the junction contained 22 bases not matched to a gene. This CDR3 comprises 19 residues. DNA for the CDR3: TGTGCCAGCAGTGTGGAAACCGGACAGGGCGGGATAATATTAGACATTCAGTACTTC. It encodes CASSVETGQGGIILDIQYF.

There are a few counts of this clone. DNA for the CDR3: TGCGCCAGCAGCCCTGGTGGCAGGGTAGGGTATGGCTACACCTTC. It encodes CASSPGGRVGYGYTF. V usage is TRBV5-1 and J usage is TRBJ1-2, with TRBD1 as a possible D gene (5 bases). This CDR3 is 15 amino acids long. Trimming cost V 4 bases and J 5 bases, with 18 bases left between them. Germline lookup yields CDR1 SGHRS and CDR2 YFSETQ.

CDR3 nucleotide sequence: TGTGCCAGCAGCCAAGATAACAGCGGGGCCATCTCCTACGAGCAGTACTTC. Translation gives CASSQDNSGAISYEQYF. The V call is TRBV4-2, the J call TRBJ2-7, with 7 nucleotides matching TRBD2. The germline CDR1 and CDR2 sequences are LGHNA and YNFKEQ. The CDR3 covers 17 residues. J gave up 0 bases and V 0 bases, and 8 bases lay outside the gene matches.

As DNA, the CDR3 is TGTGCCAGCAGCGTCCAGACAGGGTCTAATGAAAAACTGTTTTTT. Translation gives CASSVQTGSNEKLFF. This chain joins TRBV9 and TRBJ1-4, with 7 bases matching TRBD1. With V trimmed by 2 bases and J by 3 bases, 4 bases remained unmatched. Per the germline V gene, CDR1 is SGDLS and CDR2 is YYNGEE. This CDR3 has 15 amino acids.

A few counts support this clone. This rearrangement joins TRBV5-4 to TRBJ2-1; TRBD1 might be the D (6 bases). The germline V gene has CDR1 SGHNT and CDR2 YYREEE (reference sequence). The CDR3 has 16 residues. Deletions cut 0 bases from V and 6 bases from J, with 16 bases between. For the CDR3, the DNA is TGTGCCAGCAGCTTGGCCTTCAGGGGAAGCTCCAATGAGCAGTTCTTC. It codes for CASSLAFRGSSNEQFF.

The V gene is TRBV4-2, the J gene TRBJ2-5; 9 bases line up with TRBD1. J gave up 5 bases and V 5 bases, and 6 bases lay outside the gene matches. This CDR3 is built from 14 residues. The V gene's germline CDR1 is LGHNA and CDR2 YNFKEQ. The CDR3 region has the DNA TGTGCCAGCAGCTTGGGACAGGGCCGGGAGACCCAGTACTTC. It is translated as CASSLGQGRETQYF.

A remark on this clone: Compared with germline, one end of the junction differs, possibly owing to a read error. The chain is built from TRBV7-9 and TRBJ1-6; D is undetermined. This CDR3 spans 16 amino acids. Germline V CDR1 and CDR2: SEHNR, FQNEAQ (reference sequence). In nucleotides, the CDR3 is TGTTCCAGCAGCGAGGTCAGCAGCTCCTATAATTCACCCCTCCACTTT. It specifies CSSSEVSSSYNSPLHF.

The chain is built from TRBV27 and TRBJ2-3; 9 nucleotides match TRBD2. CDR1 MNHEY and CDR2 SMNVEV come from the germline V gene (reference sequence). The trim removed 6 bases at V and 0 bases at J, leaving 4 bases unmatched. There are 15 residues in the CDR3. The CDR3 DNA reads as TGTGCCAGCAGGTATCTAGCGGGGAGCACAGATACGCAGTATTTT. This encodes CASRYLAGSTDTQYF.

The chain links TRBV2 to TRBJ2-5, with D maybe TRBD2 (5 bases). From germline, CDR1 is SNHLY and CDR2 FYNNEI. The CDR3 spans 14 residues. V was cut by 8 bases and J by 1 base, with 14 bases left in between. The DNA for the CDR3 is TGTGCCAGCGTCCACGAGGGTATCCAAGAGACCCAGTACTTC. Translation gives CASVHEGIQETQYF.

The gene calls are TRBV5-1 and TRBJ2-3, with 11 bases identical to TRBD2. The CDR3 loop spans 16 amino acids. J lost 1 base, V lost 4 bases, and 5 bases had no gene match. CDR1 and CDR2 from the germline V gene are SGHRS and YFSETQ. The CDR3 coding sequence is TGCGCCAGCAGCCAAATGGGACTAGCGGGCACAGATACGCAGTATTTT. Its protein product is CASSQMGLAGTDTQYF.

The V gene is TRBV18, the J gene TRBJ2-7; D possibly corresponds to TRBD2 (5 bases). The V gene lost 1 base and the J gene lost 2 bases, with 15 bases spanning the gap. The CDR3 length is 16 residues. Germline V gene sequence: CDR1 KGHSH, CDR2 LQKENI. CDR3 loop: CASSPQGDAGAYEQYF. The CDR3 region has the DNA TGTGCCAGCTCACCACAGGGAGACGCTGGCGCCTACGAGCAGTACTTC.

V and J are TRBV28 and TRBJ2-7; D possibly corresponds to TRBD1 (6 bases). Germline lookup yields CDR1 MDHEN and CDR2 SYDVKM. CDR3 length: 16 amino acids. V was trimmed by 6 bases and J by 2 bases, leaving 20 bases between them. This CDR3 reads CASSRPDRFPPYEQYF. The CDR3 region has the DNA TGTGCCAGCAGCCGGCCCGACAGGTTTCCCCCCTACGAGCAGTACTTC.

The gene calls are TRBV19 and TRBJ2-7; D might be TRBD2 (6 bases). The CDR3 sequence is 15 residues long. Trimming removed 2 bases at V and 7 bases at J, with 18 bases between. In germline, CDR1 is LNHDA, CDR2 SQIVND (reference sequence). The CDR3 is CASSIKRAGRKEQYF. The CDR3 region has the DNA TGTGCCAGTAGTATAAAACGGGCGGGACGGAAGGAGCAGTACTTC.

The DNA of the CDR3 is TGTGCCTGGAGTGGTGACGGGACTTATAGCAATCAGCCCCAGCATTTT. This codes for CAWSGDGTYSNQPQHF. The chain has TRBV30 and TRBJ1-5; the D gene is possibly TRBD1 (5 bases). The CDR3 spans 16 residues. The germline CDR1 and CDR2 sequences are GTSNPN and SVGIG (reference sequence). V was pared by 1 base and J by 0 bases, with 13 bases between.

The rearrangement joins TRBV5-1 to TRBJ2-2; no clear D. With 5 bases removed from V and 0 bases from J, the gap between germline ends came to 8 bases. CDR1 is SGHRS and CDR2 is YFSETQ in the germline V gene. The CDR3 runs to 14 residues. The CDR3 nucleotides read TGCGCCAGCAGGTTACAGTCGAACACCGGGGAGCTGTTTTTT. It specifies CASRLQSNTGELFF. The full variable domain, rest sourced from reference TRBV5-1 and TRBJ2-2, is KAGVTQTPRYLIKTRGQQVTLSCSPISGHRSVSWYQQTPGQGLQFLFEYFSETQRNKGNFPGRFSGRQFSNSRSEMNVSTLELGDSALYLCASRLQSNTGELFFGEGSRLTVL.

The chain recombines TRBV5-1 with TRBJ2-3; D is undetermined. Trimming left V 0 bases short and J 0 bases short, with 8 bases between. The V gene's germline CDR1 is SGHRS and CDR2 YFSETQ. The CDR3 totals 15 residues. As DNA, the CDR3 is TGCGCCAGCAGCTTGGGGCGCGGCAGCACAGATACGCAGTATTTT. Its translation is CASSLGRGSTDTQYF.

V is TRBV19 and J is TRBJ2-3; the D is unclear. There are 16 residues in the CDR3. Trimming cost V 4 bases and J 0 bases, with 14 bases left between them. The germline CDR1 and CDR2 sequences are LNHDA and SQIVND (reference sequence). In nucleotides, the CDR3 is TGTGCCAGTAGTACCCCACTCCTCCTCAGCACAGATACGCAGTATTTT. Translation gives CASSTPLLLSTDTQYF.

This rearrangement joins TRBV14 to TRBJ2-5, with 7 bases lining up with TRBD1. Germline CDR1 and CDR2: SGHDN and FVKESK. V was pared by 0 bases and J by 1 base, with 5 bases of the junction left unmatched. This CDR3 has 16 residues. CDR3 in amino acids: CASSQEPGQLQETQYF. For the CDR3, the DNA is TGTGCCAGCAGCCAAGAACCGGGACAGCTCCAAGAGACCCAGTACTTC.

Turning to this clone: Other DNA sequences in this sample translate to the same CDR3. This chain's CDR3 is CASSLVGGGTDTQYF. DNA of the CDR3: TGTGCCAGCAGCTTAGTCGGGGGGGGGACAGATACGCAGTATTTT. The chain recombines TRBV11-2 with TRBJ2-3; TRBD2 aligns across 8 bases. The CDR3 loop spans 15 amino acids. Per the germline V gene, CDR1 is SGHAT and CDR2 is FQNNGV. V gave up 1 base and J gave up 3 bases; unmatched junction bases: 3.